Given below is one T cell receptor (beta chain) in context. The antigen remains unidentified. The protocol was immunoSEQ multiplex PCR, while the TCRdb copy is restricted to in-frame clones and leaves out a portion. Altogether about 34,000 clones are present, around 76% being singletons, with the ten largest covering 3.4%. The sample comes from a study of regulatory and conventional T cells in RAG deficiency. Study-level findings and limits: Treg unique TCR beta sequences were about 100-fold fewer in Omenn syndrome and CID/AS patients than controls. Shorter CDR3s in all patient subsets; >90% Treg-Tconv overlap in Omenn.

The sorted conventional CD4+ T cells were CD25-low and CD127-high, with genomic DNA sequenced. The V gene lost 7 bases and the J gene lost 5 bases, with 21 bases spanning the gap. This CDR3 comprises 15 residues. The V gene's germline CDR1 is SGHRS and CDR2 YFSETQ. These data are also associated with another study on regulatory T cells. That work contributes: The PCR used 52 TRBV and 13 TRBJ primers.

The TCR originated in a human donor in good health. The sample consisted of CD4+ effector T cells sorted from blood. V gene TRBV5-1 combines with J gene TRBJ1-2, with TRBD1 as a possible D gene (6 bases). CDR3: CASGPTPQRGYGYTF. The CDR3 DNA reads TGCGCCAGCGGCCCAACCCCCCAGAGGGGGTATGGCTACACCTTC.